This entry features one TCR beta chain sequence. The germline V gene has CDR1 SGHVS and CDR2 FNYEAQ. This CDR3 has 14 residues. Trimming left V 1 base short and J 6 bases short, with 12 bases between. Sequenced by immunoSEQ multiplex PCR; TCRdb stores in-frame clones only, minus some. The profile covers 800,000 to 950,000 clones, with about 96% appearing a single time and less than 0.3% taken by the ten largest. These data belong to a study of shared clonotypes between healthy human individuals. Terminally differentiated effector memory CD45RA+ cells were excluded from the naive CD8 cells, which were CD45RO-negative and positively selected for CCR7.

Sequenced: naive CD8+ T cells sorted from blood. This TCR was sampled from a man aged 25-40 years in good health. The V call is TRBV7-6, the J call TRBJ1-1, with a weak D call TRBD1 (5 bases). This CDR3 reads CASSLGGDMAEAFF. The CDR3 bases are TGTGCCAGCAGCTTAGGGGGCGATATGGCTGAAGCTTTCTTT.